These 16 T cell receptor beta chains came from one sample sequenced in a study of Ad26.COV2.S vaccination and SARS-CoV-2 variants. Treatment in this sample: around 19 received Ad26.COV2.S at low or high dose, single or two shots; several received placebo; per-sample allocation not given. The samples were gathered on day 63 after the first injection of vaccine or placebo. Measured with immunoSEQ multiplex PCR; TCRdb has only the in-frame clones, and not every one. Here the sample spans 450,000 to 550,000 clones, roughly 89% being singletons. This material consisted of peripheral blood, taken in a trial of Ad26.COV2.S vaccine versus placebo. The receptors derive from a person between 18 and 59 years old who received the Ad26.COV2.S COVID-19 vaccine or a placebo.

The chain employs TRBV12-3 or TRBV12-4 and TRBJ1-1; TRBD1 matches at 10 bases. The CDR3 totals 13 residues. V shed 6 bases, J shed 4 bases, and the junction held 2 bases outside the gene matches. CDR3 loop: CASSWTGGTEAFF. The CDR3, as DNA: TGTGCCAGCAGCTGGACAGGGGGCACTGAAGCTTTCTTT.

V and J are TRBV6-1 and TRBJ2-7; D remains ambiguous. The CDR3 totals 14 residues. Between the trimmed V and J ends, which lost 1 base and 4 bases, there was a span of 11 bases. Germline-derived CDR1 and CDR2 are MNHNS and SASEGT. For the CDR3, the DNA is TGTGCCAGCAGTGAAGGGCTCGATAGGTACGAGCAGTACGTC. Translated, it gives CASSEGLDRYEQYV.

V is TRBV5-6 and J is TRBJ2-7; D unclear. CDR3 size: 12 residues. CDR1 is SGHDT and CDR2 is YYEEEE in the germline V gene. V lost 2 bases to trimming and J lost 2 bases, with 5 bases between them. The CDR3 nucleotides are TGTGCCAGCAGCTTACGCGCCTACGAGCAGTACGTC. It encodes CASSLRAYEQYV.

The V call is TRBV5-1, the J call TRBJ1-4; 7 bases align to TRBD1. Germline-derived CDR1 and CDR2 are SGHRS and YFSETQ. V shed 0 bases and J 8 bases; nucleotides not matched to a gene: 7. CDR3 length equals 15 residues. The CDR3 nucleotides read TGCGCCAGCAGCTTGGTCCAGGGGGGGAGCGAAAAACTGTTTTTT. This sequence encodes CASSLVQGGSEKLFF.

CDR3 amino acids: CASSSGSGGAVDTQYF. CDR3 in DNA: TGTGCCAGCAGCTCGGGTAGCGGGGGGGCCGTAGATACGCAGTATTTT. The V call is TRBV7-7, the J call TRBJ2-3; TRBD2 matches 11 bases. With 4 bases clipped from V and 5 bases from J, the junction kept 8 bases outside the gene matches. This CDR3 spans 16 amino acids. Germline V lookup: CDR1 SSHAT, CDR2 FNYEAQ (reference sequence).

A single count supports this clone. V is TRBV5-1 and J is TRBJ2-5; D is perhaps TRBD2 (5 bases). Trimming cost V 1 base and J 5 bases, with 12 bases left between them. CDR3 length equals 14 residues. Germline lookup yields CDR1 SGHRS and CDR2 YFSETQ. CDR3 DNA sequence: TGCGCCAGCAGCTTGCAGCAGCCGGGGGAGACCCAGTACTTC. The encoded protein is CASSLQQPGETQYF.

This sequence joins TRBV29-1 and TRBJ2-7; TRBD1 agrees at 7 bases. This CDR3 contains 11 residues. Germline V gene sequence: CDR1 SQVTM, CDR2 ANQGSEA. Losses at the gene ends were 6 bases for V and 3 bases for J; bases not matched to a gene: 2. The CDR3 here is CSVRDSYEQYV. DNA of the CDR3: TGCAGCGTCCGGGACAGCTACGAGCAGTACGTC.

V and J are TRBV7-9 and TRBJ2-7; 8 bases are a match to TRBD1. V dropped 6 bases and J dropped 6; count of bases not matched to a gene: 7. Germline-derived CDR1 and CDR2 are SEHNR and FQNEAQ (reference sequence). The CDR3 has 13 amino acids. The CDR3 is CASRRTGRGEQYF. The CDR3 DNA follows: TGTGCCAGCAGGCGGACAGGGCGGGGCGAGCAGTACTTC.

This clone was seen once. The DNA for the CDR3 is TGTGCCAGCAGCGCACAGGTGAACACTGAAGCTTTCTTT. The encoded protein is CASSAQVNTEAFF. This chain uses TRBV6-2 or TRBV6-3 with TRBJ1-1; possible D gene TRBD1, 5 bases. Trimming took off 6 bases at V and 0 bases at J, with 8 bases between the two ends. The length of the CDR3 is 13 residues. The germline V gene encodes CDR1 MNHEY and CDR2 SVGEGT.

The chain is built from TRBV7-9 and TRBJ1-6; no firm D call. The germline gives CDR1 SEHNR, CDR2 FQNEAQ (reference sequence). The ends were cut back, 7 bases at V and 7 bases at J, with 8 bases in the middle. The CDR3 totals 12 residues. The CDR3 DNA reads as TGTGCCAGCACACGGAACAATTCACCCCTCCACTTT. This encodes CASTRNNSPLHF.

The chain carries TRBV27 and TRBJ1-3; D gene unclear. Germline V gives CDR1 MNHEY, CDR2 SMNVEV (reference sequence). V was clipped by 5 bases and J by 4 bases, with 18 bases between them. There are 16 residues in the CDR3. The CDR3 protein is CASSPFPEVSGNTIYF. CDR3 in DNA: TGTGCCAGCAGTCCCTTCCCTGAGGTCTCGGGAAACACCATATATTTT.

In this sample, this clone turned up a few times. This chain joins TRBV18 and TRBJ2-3; a possible D gene is TRBD1 (6 bases). V lost 5 bases and J 3 bases, leaving 18 bases between the germline ends. Germline V lookup: CDR1 KGHSH, CDR2 LQKENI. The CDR3 loop spans 16 amino acids. This chain's CDR3 is CASSTKTGSTTDTQYF. CDR3 DNA sequence: TGTGCCAGCTCAACGAAAACAGGGAGTACGACAGATACGCAGTATTTT.

The chain uses TRBV13 and TRBJ1-1; the D is unclear. V gave up 2 bases and J gave up 10 bases, with 14 bases separating them. Germline CDR1 is PRHDT and CDR2 is FYEKMQ (reference sequence). The length of the CDR3 is 13 residues. CDR3 region: CASSLLGKMSAFF. As DNA, the CDR3 is TGTGCCAGCAGCTTATTAGGGAAAATGTCAGCTTTCTTT.

This clone has a single count. The J gene is TRBJ2-2, the V gene TRBV19, with TRBD1 identical over 7 bases. The germline gives CDR1 LNHDA, CDR2 SQIVND (reference sequence). Trimming took 4 bases from V and 5 from J; bases not matched to a gene: 16. CDR3 size: 18 residues. CDR3 DNA: TGTGCCAGTAGTAAAACGACAGGGTGGGGGATGGGGACCGGGGAGCTGTTTTTT. It codes for CASSKTTGWGMGTGELFF.

This chain joins TRBV7-6 and TRBJ2-3; 14 bases fit TRBD2. The ends lost 5 bases at V and 0 bases at J; junction bases unmatched: 7. The CDR3 has 18 residues. In germline, CDR1 is SGHVS, CDR2 FNYEAQ. The CDR3 sequence: CASSGRLAGGTSTDTQYF. The CDR3 nucleotides read TGTGCCAGCAGCGGACGACTAGCGGGGGGGACCAGCACAGATACGCAGTATTTT.

The chain joins TRBV29-1 to TRBJ1-2; 10 bases agree with TRBD1. CDR1 is SQVTM and CDR2 is ANQGSEA in the germline V gene. The CDR3 spans 20 residues. Unmatched junction bases numbered 17, after V lost 0 bases and J lost 1 base. Here the CDR3 DNA reads TGCAGCGTTGAAGACAAAGAGACAGGGGGCGGATTCTATTATAACTATGGCTACACCTTC. It specifies CSVEDKETGGGFYYNYGYTF.